One sample yielded the 18 T cell receptor beta chains listed below, sequenced in a study of Tregs in tolerant kidney transplant recipients (dated 2019 in TCRdb). Receptor amplification or capture employed the immunoSEQ multiplex PCR assay. Sourced from immuneACCESS, this table was stored by TCRdb with only in-frame sequences that have V and J called. A share of the clones is absent; for the studies checked, an unresolved V gene accounts for under half, and the remainder has no known explanation. Recorded for this sample are roughly 52,000 clones; around 93% of them occurred a single time. The ten largest clonotypes hold nearly 15% of the sample. Transplants used related donors with nonmyeloablative bone marrow transplantation; mixed chimerism was transient in the human trials. Sequencing was performed on CD8+ T cells from blood (PBMCs), taken 24 months after the transplant. These receptors came from a human patient who received a combined kidney and bone marrow transplant. After a transplant, some T cells may have been passed on by the graft donor.

The J gene is TRBJ2-7, the V gene TRBV29-1; D is unresolved. V lost 5 bases, J lost 5 bases, and 10 bases lay in between. CDR1 is SQVTM and CDR2 is ANQGSEA in the germline V gene. The CDR3 contains 11 residues. CDR3 in amino acids: CSVLGHHEQYF. Here the CDR3 DNA reads TGCAGCGTTCTTGGCCACCACGAGCAGTACTTC.

The chain carries TRBV5-6 and TRBJ2-7; D is unresolved. V lost 3 bases and J 3 bases, leaving 10 bases between the germline ends. Germline V gene sequence: CDR1 SGHDT, CDR2 YYEEEE. The CDR3 covers 13 residues. For the CDR3, the DNA is TGTGCCAGCAGCTCCTCTCCCAGCTACGAGCAGTACTTC. Its translation is CASSSSPSYEQYF.

This clone is a singleton in its sample. The J gene is TRBJ1-1, the V gene TRBV11-1; 9 bases are shared with TRBD1. This CDR3 is built from 14 residues. Losses at the gene ends were 5 bases for V and 5 bases for J; bases not matched to a gene: 6. Germline CDR1 is SGHAT and CDR2 is FQDESV (reference sequence). CDR3 DNA: TGTGCCAGCAGCCCATCCGGGACAGGGACTGAAGCTTTCTTT. Translation gives CASSPSGTGTEAFF.

The V call is TRBV11-3, the J call TRBJ2-7, with a weak D call TRBD1 (6 bases). CDR1 SGHNT and CDR2 YENEEA come from the germline V gene. This CDR3 is 13 amino acids long. With 2 bases removed from V and 4 bases from J, the gap between germline ends came to 9 bases. The DNA of the CDR3 is TGTGCCAGCAGCTTACTAACAGGGTACGAGCAGTACTTC. The encoded protein is CASSLLTGYEQYF.

This chain joins TRBV11-2 and TRBJ2-3; TRBD2 matches 7 bases. This CDR3 contains 16 residues. Germline V lookup: CDR1 SGHAT, CDR2 FQNNGV. V shed 6 bases, J shed 1 base, and the junction held 10 bases outside the gene matches. In DNA, the CDR3 is TGTGCCAGCAGTACCTTGGGGGGGAGTCGCACAGATACGCAGTATTTT. This gives the protein CASSTLGGSRTDTQYF.

The chain combines TRBV21-1 with TRBJ2-5; the table's D call TRBD1 went unverified against the DNA. TRBV21-1 is classified as a pseudogene. The CDR3 totals 16 residues. DNA for the CDR3: TGTGCCAGCAGCAAACCCCCCCAGGGGGTAGAAGAGACCCAGTACTTC. Amino acid sequence: CASSKPPQGVEETQYF.

The rearrangement links TRBV13 to TRBJ2-1; D call uncertain. Trimming took off 5 bases at V and 2 bases at J, with 13 bases between the two ends. The CDR3 sequence is 15 residues long. Germline values: CDR1 PRHDT, CDR2 FYEKMQ (reference sequence). CDR3: CASSLLSGAYNEQFF. The CDR3 region has the DNA TGTGCCAGCAGCCTGCTTAGTGGTGCCTACAATGAGCAGTTCTTC.

The chain carries TRBV10-2 and TRBJ2-5, with a possible D match to TRBD1 (6 bases). The CDR3 contains 12 residues. The V gene's germline CDR1 is WSHSY and CDR2 SAAADI. V was shortened by 3 bases and J by 4 bases, with 6 bases between the two germline ends. The CDR3: CASSEGGETQYF. The CDR3 DNA reads TGCGCCAGCAGTGAAGGGGGAGAGACCCAGTACTTC.

This chain links TRBV30 with TRBJ2-7, with TRBD2 matching over 8 bases. Germline V gene sequence: CDR1 GTSNPN, CDR2 SVGIG (reference sequence). The CDR3 is 13 residues long. Losses at the gene ends were 4 bases for V and 5 bases for J; bases not matched to a gene: 7. CDR3 DNA: TGTGCCTGGAATTTGGGACTAGGCGACGAGCAGTACTTC. Translating gives CAWNLGLGDEQYF.

V and J are TRBV5-6 and TRBJ1-2; no clear D gene. The CDR3 extends over 16 amino acids. Trimming stripped 5 bases from V and 8 bases from J, with 25 bases between. The germline CDR1 and CDR2 sequences are SGHDT and YYEEEE. Written as DNA, the CDR3 is TGTGCCAGCAGTTTCGGATTCGCCCCACTTCGAGGAGGCTACACCTTC. Its translation is CASSFGFAPLRGGYTF.

V usage is TRBV21-1 and J usage is TRBJ1-2. TRBV21-1 is deemed a pseudogene. The CDR3 contains 13 residues. This chain's CDR3 is CASSKAPPDGYTF. The DNA of the CDR3 is TGTGCCAGCAGCAAAGCTCCCCCGGATGGCTACACCTTC.

The rearrangement uses TRBV9 and TRBJ2-5; D is possibly TRBD2 (6 bases). CDR1 and CDR2 (germline): SGDLS, YYNGEE. V lost 3 bases to trimming and J lost 0 bases, with 15 bases between them. The CDR3 is made up of 16 amino acids. The CDR3 sequence: CASSAGDSLYQETQYF. CDR3 nucleotides: TGTGCCAGCAGCGCCGGGGACTCCTTGTACCAAGAGACCCAGTACTTC.

This chain uses TRBV7-2 with TRBJ2-7; 8 bases align to TRBD2. This CDR3 comprises 15 residues. J gave up 2 bases and V 4 bases, and 7 bases lay outside the gene matches. The germline V gene has CDR1 SGHTA and CDR2 FQGNSA. The CDR3 sequence is CASSYDSGTTYEQYF. The CDR3, as DNA: TGTGCCAGCAGCTATGATAGCGGGACCACCTACGAGCAGTACTTC.

The CDR3 DNA reads as TGTGCCATCAGTGAATACTCCCGTCCCGTAGATACGCAGTATTTT. This sequence encodes CAISEYSRPVDTQYF. This sequence joins TRBV10-3 and TRBJ2-3; D gene uncertain. Germline CDR1 reads ENHRY; CDR2 reads SYGVKD. This CDR3 has 15 amino acids. V dropped 3 bases and J dropped 5 bases, with 15 bases sitting between them.

This sequence joins TRBV19 and TRBJ2-7, with D tentatively TRBD2 (7 bases). This CDR3 region has 14 residues. V was trimmed by 4 bases and J by 5 bases, leaving 15 bases between them. From germline, CDR1 is LNHDA and CDR2 SQIVND (reference sequence). CDR3 region: CASSREGVLNEQYF. The CDR3 DNA reads as TGTGCCAGTAGTAGGGAGGGGGTCTTGAACGAGCAGTACTTC.

V usage is TRBV19 and J usage is TRBJ1-1, with TRBD1 as a possible D gene (5 bases). V lost 7 bases and J lost 1, with 13 bases in between. This CDR3 has 14 amino acids. Germline V gene data show CDR1 as LNHDA and CDR2 as SQIVND (reference sequence). The CDR3 DNA follows: TGTGCCAGTAAATATGGGCAGGGGAACACTGAAGCTTTCTTT. It encodes CASKYGQGNTEAFF.

The chain combines TRBV6-6 with TRBJ2-2; 7 bases match TRBD2. The V segment lost 5 bases and the J segment 4 bases; nucleotides outside the gene matches: 4. Germline V gene lookup returns CDR1 MNHNY and CDR2 SVGAGI (reference sequence). This CDR3 has 14 residues. CDR3 in DNA: TGTGCCAGCAGTCACAGGACTAGCACCGGGGAGCTGTTTTTT. It translates to CASSHRTSTGELFF.

The genes are TRBV5-1 and TRBJ1-1, with D possibly TRBD1 on 5 matching bases. CDR3 size: 13 residues. Trimming took 5 bases from V and 3 from J, leaving 11 bases between them. Germline assignment: CDR1 SGHRS and CDR2 YFSETQ. The CDR3 DNA reads as TGCGCCAGCAGGACCGGGGGATACACTGAAGCTTTCTTT. This codes for CASRTGGYTEAFF.